This TCR beta chain was profiled in a study of CD8+CD57+ T cells in acquired aplastic anemia. The CDR3 runs 13 residues. Trimming took 0 bases from V and 2 from J, leaving 5 bases between them. Germline values: CDR1 SGDLS, CDR2 YYNGEE. In patients chosen for sequencing, flow cytometry had shown CD8+CD57+ cell expansion. Profiles of TCR beta VDJ and CDR3 were generated from a genomic DNA template. TCRdb independently ran MiXCR on the reads; one entry per CDR3 protein. The table records roughly 200,000 distinct CDR3 sequences, less than 75% of them present only once. J is TRBJ2-5 and V is TRBV9; the D is unclear. The sequenced sample consisted of sorted CD4+, CD8+, or CD8+CD57+ T cells (not recorded which) from PBMCs. The origin of this receptor is a human donor with aplastic anemia. DNA of the CDR3: TGTGCCAGCAGCGTAGGATTACAAGAGACCCAGTACTTC. This sequence encodes CASSVGLQETQYF.